This paragraph covers one T cell receptor (beta chain) sequence. Antigen specificity is unknown. TCRdb's copy holds only in-frame clones and misses some; the assay was immunoSEQ multiplex PCR. The sample records about 2.4 million clones, 90% to 95% being singletons. This specimen comes from a study of shared clonotypes between healthy human individuals. There were only Caucasian adults among the donors, and all lived in Nashville, Tennessee. The CDR3 runs 18 residues. V gave up 4 bases and J gave up 5 bases; unmatched junction bases: 16. Germline assignment: CDR1 SGHRS and CDR2 YFSETQ. The study, taken as a whole, reports: The study found lower generation probabilities in non-shared clonotypes than in those shared by all four donors. Investigators expected sequencing depth to affect clonotype sharing among donors. What rarefaction showed was incomplete sorted-subset sequencing despite large depth.

The receptor comes from a man aged 18 to 30 in good health. The chain couples TRBV5-1 to TRBJ2-2, with 8 bases that match TRBD2. Source material: naive CD4+ T cells sorted from blood. The subset denotes: CD45RA+ positively selected. The CDR3 DNA reads as TGCGCCAGCAGCATTCTCTTACTAGCGGCGCTCCGAACCGGGGAGCTGTTTTTT. This sequence encodes CASSILLLAALRTGELFF.